These T cell receptor beta chains were read from a single sample in a study of T cell responses to AZD1222 COVID-19 vaccine. Method: immunoSEQ multiplex PCR; TCRdb's copy keeps in-frame clones and lacks some. The sample holds more than 100,000 clones; around nine tenths are singletons and the top ten take over 3%. The sequencing used peripheral blood, collected on day 0 of AZD1222 vaccination. The source of these receptors is an adult in good health. CDR3s include the opening cysteine and the closing phenylalanine or tryptophan. D genes are given only for firm matches. Expanded clones get a size class; other rows say once, few or many, or leave the size out.

>15|TRBV7-6|-|TRBJ2-5|-
CASSLSRAPGETQYF
TGTGCCAGCAGCTTATCTAGGGCCCCGGGAGAGACCCAGTACTTC
>14|TRBV5-4|-|TRBJ2-1|-
CASSLMTAYNEQFF
TGTGCCAGCAGCCTCATGACAGCCTACAATGAGCAGTTCTTC
>13|TRBV7-9|-|TRBJ1-6|-
CASSLALNSPLHF
TGTGCCAGCAGCTTAGCCCTAAATTCACCCCTCCACTTT
>14|TRBV4-1|once|TRBJ2-4|TRBD2
CASSQDKRRGIQYF
TGCGCCAGCAGCCAAGATAAGAGGCGGGGGATTCAGTACTTC
>13|TRBV4-1|-|TRBJ1-2|-
CASSQGVTSVYTF
TGCGCCAGCAGCCAAGGGGTCACGTCTGTCTACACCTTC
>12|TRBV19|-|TRBJ2-2|-
CASSSRTGELFF
TGTGCCAGTAGTAGCCGCACCGGGGAGCTGTTTTTT
>19|TRBV6-2/TRBV6-3|-|TRBJ1-2|-
CASSYSRRWSEGSGYGYTF
TGTGCCAGCAGTTACTCGAGGAGATGGAGTGAGGGCTCGGGCTATGGCTACACCTTC
>14|TRBV2|-|TRBJ1-2|-
CASSEGDTNYGYTF
TGTGCCAGCAGTGAAGGGGACACTAACTATGGCTACACCTTC
>14|TRBV25-1|-|TRBJ2-5|-
CASRSRDFQETQYF
TGTGCCAGCAGATCCCGGGACTTCCAAGAGACCCAGTACTTC
>18|TRBV19|-|TRBJ1-5|TRBD1
CASSLPGQVTRSNQPQHF
TGTGCCAGTAGTCTACCGGGACAGGTGACCAGGAGCAATCAGCCCCAGCATTTT